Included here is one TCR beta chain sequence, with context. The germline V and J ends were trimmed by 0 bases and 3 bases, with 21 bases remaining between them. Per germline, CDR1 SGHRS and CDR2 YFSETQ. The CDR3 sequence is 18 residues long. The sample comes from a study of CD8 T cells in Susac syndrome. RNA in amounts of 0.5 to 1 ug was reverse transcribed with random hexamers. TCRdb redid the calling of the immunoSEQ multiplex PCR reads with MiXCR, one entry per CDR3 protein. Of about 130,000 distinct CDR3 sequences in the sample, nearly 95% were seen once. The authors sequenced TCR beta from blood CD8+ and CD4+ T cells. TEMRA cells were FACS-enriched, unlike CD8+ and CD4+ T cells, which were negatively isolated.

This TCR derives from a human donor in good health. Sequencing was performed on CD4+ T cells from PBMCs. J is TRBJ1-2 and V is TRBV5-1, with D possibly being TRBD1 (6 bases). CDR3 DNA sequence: TGCGCCAGCAGCTTGGCCGGTAGGGGACAACCCGCTGACTATGGCTACACCTTC. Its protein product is CASSLAGRGQPADYGYTF.